This TCR beta chain was obtained from a study of blood T cell repertoires in COVID-19. The CDR3 covers 14 residues. V was pared by 9 bases and J by 3 bases, with 17 bases between. Germline lookup yields CDR1 LNHDA and CDR2 SQIVND (reference sequence). Source study methods: Estimates of nucleated cell counts were drawn from the amplification of reference gene primers. Measured with immunoSEQ multiplex PCR; TCRdb has only the in-frame clones, and not every one. That table gives V, J and clone size, and the DNA gave D and trimming. The data hold roughly 270,000 clones, with roughly 85% observed a single time.

This receptor was taken from a man aged 50 to 60 with active or convalescent COVID-19. Sequenced material: peripheral blood. The V and J genes are TRBV19 and TRBJ1-1, with D tentatively TRBD1 (6 bases). The CDR3 loop reads CASLPGERYTEAFF. The CDR3 DNA sequence: TGTGCCAGCCTACCAGGGGAAAGGTACACTGAAGCTTTCTTT.